This TCR beta chain was identified during a study of PD-1 blockade in classical Hodgkin lymphoma. Using immunoSEQ multiplex PCR, the repertoire was profiled, and TCRdb retains in-frame clones only, with some absent. The table includes under 95,000 clones, 85% to 95% detected once. All patients relapsed after autologous stem cell transplantation, and brentuximab vedotin exposure varied. Each best response was a complete response, a partial response or progressive disease. The starting material was peripheral blood mononuclear cells (PBMCs), obtained at baseline. This sequence was found in a human donor with classical Hodgkin lymphoma.

The CDR3 DNA reads TGTGCCAGCAGCTTCCCCCGACCAGATACGCAGTATTTT. This sequence encodes CASSFPRPDTQYF. This chain connects TRBV13 to TRBJ2-3; unclear D gene. Germline CDR1 is PRHDT and CDR2 is FYEKMQ (reference sequence). The CDR3 runs 13 residues. Trimming took off 3 bases at V and 4 bases at J, with 8 bases between the two ends.